One and the same sample provided the 7 T cell receptor beta chains below, sequenced in a study of T cell responses to AZD1222 COVID-19 vaccine. Assay: immunoSEQ multiplex PCR; the TCRdb copy retains only in-frame clones and omits some. This table has 120,000 or so clones, 65% to 85% appearing once. The material was peripheral blood, obtained on day 0 of AZD1222 vaccination. The receptors here all came from an adult in good health.

This clone was counted a few times. The chain joins TRBV7-2 to TRBJ1-5, with D unclear. The V end lost 1 base, the J end lost 1 base, and 8 bases lay between the germline ends. The CDR3 runs 15 residues. Germline V gene lookup returns CDR1 SGHTA and CDR2 FQGNSA. CDR3 residues: CASSLGPVSNQPQHF. Written as DNA, the CDR3 is TGTGCCAGCAGCTTAGGGCCAGTGAGCAATCAGCCCCAGCATTTT.

This chain connects TRBV3-1 (or the pseudogene TRBV3-2) to TRBJ2-7; 8 nucleotides line up with TRBD1. This CDR3 is 14 amino acids long. Per the germline V gene, CDR1 is LGHDT and CDR2 is YNNKEL (reference sequence). The V gene end was trimmed by 1 base and the J gene end by 4 bases; junction bases not matched to a gene: 3. The CDR3: CASSQGTGTYEQYF. DNA of the CDR3: TGTGCCAGCAGCCAAGGGACAGGGACATACGAGCAGTACTTC.

The chain is built from TRBV6-5 and TRBJ2-1, with TRBD2 identical over 14 bases. V gave up 2 bases and J gave up 7 bases; unmatched junction bases: 4. The germline gives CDR1 MNHEY, CDR2 SVGAGI. This CDR3 is 16 amino acids long. CDR3 in amino acids: CASSYPTSGRGNEQFF. The CDR3 coding sequence is TGTGCCAGCAGTTACCCGACTAGCGGGAGGGGAAATGAGCAGTTCTTC.

The V and J genes are TRBV11-2 and TRBJ1-3; unclear D gene. V shed 1 base and J shed 4 bases, with 5 bases lying between them. Germline-derived CDR1 and CDR2 are SGHAT and FQNNGV. The CDR3 extends over 13 amino acids. The CDR3 reads CASSLVWGNTIYF. Here the CDR3 DNA reads TGTGCCAGCAGCTTAGTTTGGGGAAACACCATATATTTT.

The gene calls are TRBV19 and TRBJ1-1, with D maybe TRBD1 (5 bases). CDR3 length equals 13 residues. V was shortened by 5 bases and J by 3 bases, with 10 bases between the two germline ends. Germline V CDR1 and CDR2: LNHDA, SQIVND (reference sequence). CDR3 nucleotide sequence: TGTGCCAGTAGTTTTACAGGTTACACTGAAGCTTTCTTT. It codes for CASSFTGYTEAFF.

The rearrangement links TRBV25-1 to TRBJ1-1; no clear D gene. Per the germline V gene, CDR1 is MGHDK and CDR2 is SYGVNS. This CDR3 region has 14 residues. V dropped 4 bases and J dropped 2 bases, with 11 bases sitting between them. The CDR3: CASSGRSANTEAFF. CDR3 coding DNA: TGTGCCAGCAGTGGACGATCAGCTAACACTGAAGCTTTCTTT. Combining the CDR3 with reference TRBV25-1 and TRBJ1-1 gives the whole variable domain EADIYQTPRYLVIGTGKKITLECSQTMGHDKMYWYQQDPGMELHLIHYSYGVNSTEKGDLSSESTVSRIRTEHFPLTLESARPSHTSQYLCASSGRSANTEAFFGQGTRLTVV.

For this clone: The identical CDR3 is also encoded by other nucleotide sequences in the sample. Here the CDR3 reads CSVGDRVGEKLFF. In DNA, the CDR3 is TGCAGCGTTGGGGACAGGGTCGGTGAAAAACTGTTTTTT. The chain has TRBV29-1 and TRBJ1-4; 9 nucleotides match TRBD1. The germline gives CDR1 SQVTM, CDR2 ANQGSEA. The CDR3 is 13 residues long. After removal of 4 bases from V and 7 bases from J, the junction contained 4 bases not matched to a gene.